Sequencing of this T cell receptor (beta chain) was carried out in a study of shared clonotypes between healthy human individuals (dated by TCRdb to 2018 to 2020). Study-level background: The cohort included three men and two women between 18 and 49 years of age. To estimate repertoire size and how much clonotype sharing occurs between individuals, the study deeply sequenced the blood TCR repertoires of about five healthy adults. Per donor, leukapheresis produced somewhere between about 0.9 and 9.5 billion PBMCs. Per donor, three plates each were used for CD4 naive and CD4 memory, two for CD8 naive, and one for CD8 memory. Libraries were prepared and TCR repertoires were sequenced by different laboratories using diverse techniques, in order to increase sequencing depth and limit assay-specific biases. Study-wide conclusions, independent of this receptor: Across a handful of donors, approximately 4.9% of naive CD4, roughly 3.5% of naive CD8, 2% to 2.5% of memory CD4, and approximately 0.4% of memory CD8 clonotypes were shared. Compared with non-shared clonotypes, clonotypes shared by all four sorted-subset donors had higher generation probabilities. Sampling was limited to blood, and TCR repertoires in tissue likely differ from TCR repertoires in blood. Rarefaction of sorted-subset datasets indicated incomplete sequencing despite the large sequencing depth. Pairwise subsampling led to the expectation that sequencing depth would affect the degree of clonotype sharing among donors. The small number of donors limited the genetic and exposure-history diversity represented. Estimated clonotype richness was generally larger for naive than for memory subsets.

The CDR3 numbers 13 residues from cysteine through phenylalanine. Only the CDR3 region is kept as DNA, spanning 39 bases read in frame from base 1. V loses 4 bases of germline sequence and J loses 2 bases, and the interval between the two ends is 9 bases. Sequences SEHNR (CDR1) and FQNEAQ (CDR2) are obtained from the germline V gene (reference sequence). Healthy HIV-negative adults with no recently reported acute infections or vaccinations were included as donors. All donors were Caucasian adults living in Nashville, Tennessee, USA. CD8 memory samples combined magnetically selected CD45RO+ cells with CCR7-negative CD45RA+ effector memory (TemRA) cells. Blood was obtained by leukapheresis, after which PBMCs were separated by Ficoll-Histopaque density gradient centrifugation and cryopreserved in liquid nitrogen vapor phase. Analytical flow cytometry was used to check the purity and quantity of every magnetically sorted T cell population. Genomic DNA was isolated from every sorted fraction and measured by UV absorbance on a Nanodrop 2000c.

Using the deep immunoSEQ assay, multiplex PCR amplified TCR CDR3 regions from genomic DNA. Extracted genomic DNA from each cell subset was distributed evenly across all wells of several immunoSEQ 96-well plates, and each plate was treated as a replicate. For sorted subsets, around 0.2 ug genomic DNA, equal to tens of thousands of T cell genomes, was loaded into each replicate PCR. The purified libraries were quantified using a Qubit 3.0 fluorometer, sized with a Bioanalyzer 2100, and then quantified again using the KAPA Library Quantification kit. A separate single-read 150-cycle Illumina NextSeq 550 flow cell was used to sequence each immunoSEQ 96-well plate. As for the original processing: Because only junctional sequences without quality scores were contained in the immunoSEQ output, filtering matching that applied to full-length reads could not be performed. Sequences were annotated with PyIR, a Python wrapper for IgBLAST v1.9, and V/J genes and CDR3 were assigned using IMGT germline references. Reads were filtered out if the reads had weak V/J assignments (E-value above 1e-6), no CDR3, stop codons, out-of-frame junctions, or ambiguous translated residues. V3J clonotypes were defined as sequences sharing an identical inferred V gene, J gene, and CDR3 amino acid sequence. The percentage overlap between two repertoires was calculated by dividing the number of shared unique clonotypes by the size of the smaller repertoire. Three approaches were used to assess repertoire richness: RTK rarefaction, the Chao1 estimator, and Recon v2.1 estimates of unobserved clonotypes. Generation probabilities were computed with OLGA for all TCRbeta clonotypes obtained by the gDNA method from a few donors. Sourced from immuneACCESS, this table was stored by TCRdb with only in-frame sequences that have V and J called. A share of the clones is absent; for the studies checked, an unresolved V gene accounts for under half, and the remainder has no known explanation. Clone size and the V and J calls come from that table; the DNA yielded D and trimming. This sample holds some 320,000 clones; around 86% were observed only once. Together, the top ten hold roughly 15% of the sample.

Comments on this clone: The target of this receptor is not known. Per-base quality was not reported, and no clone a single base away is much larger than it.

This TCR came from a man between 18 and 29 years old in good health. The sample was memory CD8+ T cells sorted from blood. What the cell subset or site label conveys for this sample: CD45RO+ cells pooled with CCR7-negative TemRA cells. Recombination joined TRBV7-9 with TRBJ2-7; D gene: possibly TRBD1, on 6 matching bases. The DNA sequence is given as TGTGCCAGCAGCTCTTGGGACACCTACGAGCAGTACTTC. The translation is CASSSWDTYEQYF.